A selection of T cell receptor beta chains follows, all from one sample in a study of blood T cell repertoires in COVID-19. Produced via immunoSEQ multiplex PCR; TCRdb's table is partial and in-frame only. The top ten clones hold over 9.5% of a sample with 100,000 to 150,000 clones, 86% of them seen once. The source material was peripheral blood. The receptors shown here come from a woman in her 70s with COVID-19, enrolled during active disease. Each CDR3 is given with its conserved first and last residue. A D gene is named only where the DNA matches it firmly. Clone size is stated in some rows and not others, as once, few, many or a class when expanded.

D	J	size	V	CDR3	DNA
-	TRBJ1-4	-	TRBV6-5	CASSYFPEDEKLFF	TGTGCCAGCAGTTACTTCCCGGAGGATGAAAAACTGTTTTTT
-	TRBJ1-5	-	TRBV19	CASTGGQHF	TGTGCCAGTACCGGCGGTCAGCATTTT
-	TRBJ1-1	-	TRBV6-5	CASMPGQGWGEAFF	TGTGCCAGCATGCCGGGACAAGGTTGGGGAGAAGCTTTCTTT
-	TRBJ2-5	-	TRBV27	CASSFLAVGETQYF	TGTGCCAGCAGTTTTCTAGCCGTAGGGGAGACCCAGTACTTC
TRBD1	TRBJ1-5	once	TRBV10-1	CASSESAGGSQHF	TGCGCCAGCAGTGAGTCTGCAGGGGGCTCCCAGCATTTT
-	TRBJ1-2	few	TRBV6-5	CASSYGDRGGNGYTF	TGTGCCAGCAGTTACGGGGACCGGGGAGGGAATGGCTACACCTTC
TRBD2	TRBJ2-1	few	TRBV3-1/TRBV3-2	CASSPRNSGGAGNEQFF	TGTGCCAGCAGCCCTCGTAATAGCGGGGGGGCAGGAAATGAGCAGTTCTTC
-	TRBJ2-7	-	TRBV5-5	CASRGTGTLPSEQYF	TGTGCCAGCAGGGGAACCGGGACACTTCCCTCCGAGCAGTACTTC
TRBD2	TRBJ2-1	-	TRBV6-6	CASRRDSGGRTYNEQFF	TGTGCCAGCAGACGAGATAGCGGGGGCCGTACATACAATGAGCAGTTCTTC
TRBD1	TRBJ1-3	-	TRBV20-1	CSASGDRETSGNTIYF	TGCAGTGCTAGTGGGGACAGGGAAACCTCTGGAAACACCATATATTTT
-	TRBJ2-7	-	TRBV3-1/TRBV3-2	CASSQLGQSSYEQYF	TGTGCCAGCAGCCAATTGGGCCAGAGCTCCTACGAGCAGTACTTC
TRBD2	TRBJ2-3	-	TRBV3-1/TRBV3-2	CASSPSGGADTQYF	TGTGCCAGCAGCCCCTCGGGGGGAGCAGATACGCAGTATTTT
-	TRBJ1-2	-	TRBV15	CATSRDRRDGSYGYTF	TGTGCCACCAGCAGAGATAGGCGGGACGGATCCTATGGCTACACCTTC
-	TRBJ2-2	once	TRBV4-1	CASSQHQDSNTGELFF	TGCGCCAGCAGCCAACATCAGGACTCGAACACCGGGGAGCTGTTTTTT
-	TRBJ1-1	-	TRBV6-6	CASSYSMQTEAFF	TGTGCCAGCAGTTATTCGATGCAGACTGAAGCTTTCTTT
TRBD1	TRBJ1-2	-	TRBV7-2	CASSLRTGAGGYTF	TGTGCCAGCAGCTTAAGGACAGGCGCCGGTGGCTACACCTTC
TRBD1	TRBJ1-6	-	TRBV18	CASSLGQGDSPLHF	TGTGCCAGCTCACTCGGACAGGGGGACTCACCCCTCCACTTT
-	TRBJ2-4	-	TRBV12-2	CASRLAGGLRSKNIQYF	TGTGCAAGTCGCTTAGCGGGGGGGCTTCGGTCCAAAAACATTCAGTACTTC
-	TRBJ2-1	once	TRBV27	CASGRDSFYNEQFF	TGTGCCAGTGGGCGGGATAGCTTTTACAATGAGCAGTTCTTC
-	TRBJ2-7	-	TRBV10-1	CASYIRGRSYEQYF	TGCGCCAGCTATATCAGGGGAAGGAGCTACGAGCAGTACTTC
-	TRBJ2-5	-	TRBV5-1	CASSPNQETQYF	TGCGCCAGCAGCCCCAATCAAGAGACCCAGTACTTC
-	TRBJ1-6	-	TRBV10-1	CASSESPETLSPLHF	TGCGCCAGCAGTGAATCTCCGGAGACCCTTTCACCCCTCCACTTT
-	TRBJ1-5	few	TRBV6-5	CASRKQGGSNQPQHF	TGTGCCAGCCGTAAACAGGGCGGTAGCAATCAGCCCCAGCATTTT
-	TRBJ2-1	-	TRBV10-2	CASTPSYNEQFF	TGCGCCAGCACTCCTAGTTACAATGAGCAGTTCTTC
-	TRBJ2-7	-	TRBV12-3/TRBV12-4	CASTRGGTYEQYF	TGTGCCAGCACGCGCGGCGGAACCTACGAGCAGTACTTC
TRBD1	TRBJ2-7	-	TRBV29-1	CSVERTGGEQYF	TGCAGCGTTGAGAGGACAGGGGGGGAGCAGTACTTC
TRBD1	TRBJ1-2	few	TRBV6-5	CASSVRDRDSYGYTF	TGTGCCAGCAGCGTGAGGGACAGGGATTCCTATGGCTACACCTTC
TRBD2	TRBJ2-5	-	TRBV2	CASSESRTSIQETQYF	TGTGCCAGCAGTGAATCACGGACTAGCATACAAGAGACCCAGTACTTC
-	TRBJ1-1	few	TRBV18	CASSPIVGQDTEAFF	TGTGCCAGCTCACCAATTGTCGGACAAGACACTGAAGCTTTCTTT
TRBD1	TRBJ1-4	-	TRBV7-2	CASSIRDRREKLFF	TGTGCCAGCTCTATCCGGGACAGAAGGGAAAAACTGTTTTTT
-	TRBJ1-5	-	TRBV19	CASRSNRAPGNQPQHF	TGTGCCAGTAGATCAAACAGGGCCCCGGGCAATCAGCCCCAGCATTTT
TRBD1	TRBJ1-5	-	TRBV30	CAWSPGQGNQPQHF	TGTGCCTGGAGCCCCGGACAGGGGAATCAGCCCCAGCATTTT
TRBD1	TRBJ1-3	-	TRBV18	CASSLTGGSGNTIYF	TGTGCCAGCTCACTTACAGGGGGCTCTGGAAACACCATATATTTT
-	TRBJ1-1	-	TRBV19	CASSIVQAEGVAFF	TGTGCCAGTAGTATTGTACAGGCCGAGGGGGTAGCTTTCTTT
TRBD1	TRBJ1-1	-	TRBV10-3	CAIRATGGVNTEAFF	TGTGCCATCAGGGCTACAGGGGGGGTGAACACTGAAGCTTTCTTT
-	TRBJ1-5	-	TRBV6-6	CASSPLTGTLSLNQPQHF	TGTGCCAGCAGTCCTCTCACAGGGACCCTCTCTCTCAATCAGCCCCAGCATTTT
-	TRBJ2-7	-	TRBV30	CAWGSTYEQYF	TGTGCCTGGGGCAGTACCTACGAGCAGTACTTC
TRBD2	TRBJ2-1	-	TRBV7-3	CASSLSGGLYNEQFF	TGTGCCAGCAGCCTTAGCGGGGGGTTATACAATGAGCAGTTCTTC
TRBD1	TRBJ1-5	-	TRBV19	CASTPYSLQGGYQPQHF	TGTGCCAGTACCCCGTATAGTTTACAGGGGGGGTATCAGCCCCAGCATTTT
-	TRBJ1-1	-	TRBV6-1	CASSDAGVAFF	TGTGCCAGCAGTGATGCCGGGGTAGCTTTCTTT
TRBD1	TRBJ2-2	-	TRBV6-5	CASSPGTVNTGELFF	TGTGCCAGCAGTCCCGGGACAGTAAACACCGGGGAGCTGTTTTTT
-	TRBJ1-1	-	TRBV10-3	CAISQHQNTEAFF	TGTGCCATCAGCCAACATCAGAACACTGAAGCTTTCTTT
TRBD1	TRBJ2-7	-	TRBV18	CASSATGTGTYEQYF	TGTGCCAGCTCGGCTACCGGGACAGGCACCTACGAGCAGTACTTC
TRBD1	TRBJ2-5	-	TRBV5-5	CASSLRGQGRPQETQYF	TGTGCCAGCAGCTTGCGAGGACAGGGGAGGCCCCAAGAGACCCAGTACTTC
TRBD2	TRBJ2-3	-	TRBV5-1	CASSAGILAGVTQYF	TGCGCCAGCAGCGCAGGTATACTAGCGGGGGTAACGCAGTATTTT
-	TRBJ1-2	-	TRBV6-5	CASSRAGRDATF	TGTGCCAGCAGCCGGGCAGGGAGGGACGCGACCTTC
TRBD1	TRBJ1-2	-	TRBV18	CASSLGTGDTYGYTF	TGTGCCAGCTCACTTGGGACAGGCGATACATATGGCTACACCTTC
TRBD1	TRBJ1-4	-	TRBV7-9	CASSPGVGQNEKLFF	TGTGCCAGCAGCCCAGGGGTGGGACAGAATGAAAAACTGTTTTTT
TRBD1	TRBJ1-1	-	TRBV3-1/TRBV3-2	CASSQLPAGGGTEAFF	TGTGCCAGCAGCCAGCTGCCGGCAGGGGGCGGCACTGAAGCTTTCTTT
TRBD1	TRBJ1-6	-	TRBV2	CASSQNRGSAYNSPLHF	TGTGCCAGCAGCCAAAACAGGGGCAGCGCCTATAATTCACCCCTCCACTTT
-	TRBJ1-1	-	TRBV3-1/TRBV3-2	CASSQASYTEAFF	TGTGCCAGCAGCCAGGCCAGTTACACTGAAGCTTTCTTT
-	TRBJ1-4	few	TRBV20-1	CSASVVGTGEKLFF	TGCAGTGCTAGTGTGGTCGGTACGGGTGAAAAACTGTTTTTT
TRBD1	TRBJ1-5	-	TRBV6-1	CASSGGDRVFGQPQHF	TGTGCCAGCAGTGGGGGGGACAGGGTGTTTGGTCAGCCCCAGCATTTT
TRBD1	TRBJ1-2	-	TRBV10-3	CAISEDRGDYGYTF	TGTGCCATCAGTGAGGACAGGGGGGACTATGGCTACACCTTC